This T cell receptor (beta chain) was captured in a study of T cells in tumors after PD-1 blockade. Study overall: Prior checkpoint blockade, systemic immunosuppressant use, or anti-cancer therapy within 4 weeks excluded patients. Mean per blood sample: 113,528 templates (about 24,000-260,000), 36,536 unique clonotypes. Daily vismodegib 150 mg continued in a subset of anti-PD-1-treated patients.

Profiled with immunoSEQ multiplex PCR; TCRdb holds only in-frame clones, not every one. The table records 45,000 or so clones, approximately 80% of them present only once. Trimming left V 1 base short and J 4 bases short, with 4 bases between. CDR3 length equals 12 residues. From germline, CDR1 is SEHNR and CDR2 FQNEAQ (reference sequence). Genomic DNA template from tumor biopsies or peripheral blood, about 600 ng to 6,500 ng input. The sequences come from PBMCs, collected before anti-PD-1 therapy. The chain recombines TRBV7-9 with TRBJ1-1; D is undetermined. This TCR came from a human donor with advanced basal cell or squamous cell carcinoma (not recorded which). The CDR3 loop is CASSLGSTEAFF. The CDR3 region has the DNA TGTGCCAGCAGCTTAGGAAGCACTGAAGCTTTCTTT.